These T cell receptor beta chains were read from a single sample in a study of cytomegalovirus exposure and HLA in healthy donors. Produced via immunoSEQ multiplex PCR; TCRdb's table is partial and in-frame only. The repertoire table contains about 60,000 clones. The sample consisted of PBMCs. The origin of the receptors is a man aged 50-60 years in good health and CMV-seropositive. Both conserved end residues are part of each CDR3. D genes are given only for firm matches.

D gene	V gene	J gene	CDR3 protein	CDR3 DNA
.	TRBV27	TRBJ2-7	CASSTTYPGPYEQYF	TGTGCCAGCAGTACCACGTACCCAGGGCCCTACGAGCAGTACTTC
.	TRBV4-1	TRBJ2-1	CASSQAQFSYNEQFF	TGCGCCAGCAGCCAAGCCCAGTTTTCCTACAATGAGCAGTTCTTC
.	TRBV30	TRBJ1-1	CAWSWDTADTEAFF	TGTGCCTGGTCATGGGACACGGCTGACACTGAAGCTTTCTTT
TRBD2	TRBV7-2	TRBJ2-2	CASSLVLASGRRGTGELFF	TGTGCCAGCAGCTTAGTGTTGGCTAGCGGGAGAAGGGGCACCGGGGAGCTGTTTTTT
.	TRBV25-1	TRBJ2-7	CASSHSGTKTYEQYF	TGTGCCAGCAGTCACTCCGGGACAAAAACCTACGAGCAGTACTTC
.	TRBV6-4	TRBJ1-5	CASIPRQVCNQPQHF	TGTGCCAGCATCCCCCGACAGGTTTGCAATCAGCCCCAGCATTTT
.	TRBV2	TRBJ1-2	CASSPGQQNGYTF	TGTGCCAGCAGCCCGGGACAACAGAATGGCTACACCTTC
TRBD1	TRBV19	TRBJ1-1	CASSKTLTGKTEAFF	TGTGCCAGTAGTAAGACCCTGACAGGGAAAACTGAAGCTTTCTTT
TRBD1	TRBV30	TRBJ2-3	CAWIGAGGYTDTQYF	TGTGCCTGGATAGGGGCAGGGGGATACACAGATACGCAGTATTTT
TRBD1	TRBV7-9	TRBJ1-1	CASSSGTGTEAFF	TGTGCCAGCAGCTCTGGGACAGGCACTGAAGCTTTCTTT
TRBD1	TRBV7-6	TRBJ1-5	CASSPSITGGDNQPQHF	TGTGCCAGCAGCCCATCTATAACAGGGGGAGACAATCAGCCCCAGCATTTT
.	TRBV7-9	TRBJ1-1	CASSLERHPNTEAFF	TGTGCCAGCAGCTTAGAGCGGCACCCGAACACTGAAGCTTTCTTT
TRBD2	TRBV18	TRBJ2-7	CASSPYSGSSYEQYF	TGTGCCAGCTCACCATACAGCGGGAGCTCCTACGAGCAGTACTTC
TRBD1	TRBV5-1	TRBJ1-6	CASSTDRGDNSPLHF	TGCGCCAGCAGCACGGACAGGGGAGATAATTCACCCCTCCACTTT
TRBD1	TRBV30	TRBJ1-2	CAWRRQGPGYGYTF	TGTGCCTGGAGACGACAGGGGCCGGGGTATGGCTACACCTTC
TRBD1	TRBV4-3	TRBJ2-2	CASRQDRALSNTGELFF	TGCGCCAGCAGGCAGGACAGGGCCCTATCGAACACCGGGGAGCTGTTTTTT
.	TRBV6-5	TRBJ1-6	CASSYSPDSRGSPLHF	TGTGCCAGCAGTTATAGCCCTGACAGTAGGGGATCACCCCTCCACTTT
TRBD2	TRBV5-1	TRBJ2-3	CASSQGLVLDTQYF	TGCGCCAGCAGCCAGGGACTAGTGTTAGATACGCAGTATTTT
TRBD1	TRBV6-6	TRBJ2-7	CASSSSGTGFHEQYF	TGTGCCAGCAGTAGCTCCGGGACAGGGTTCCACGAGCAGTACTTC